A selection of T cell receptor beta chains follows, all from one sample in a study of blood T cell repertoires in COVID-19. The method was immunoSEQ multiplex PCR; TCRdb's version includes in-frame clones alone and lacks a portion of them. The sample has 60,000 to 85,000 clones; 75% to 95% are singletons. The material sequenced was peripheral blood. The origin of the receptors is a man aged 35 to 55 with COVID-19, enrolled during active disease. The CDR3 runs from the conserved cysteine through the conserved F or W. A D gene is named only where the DNA matches it firmly. Size is stated for part of the rows, as once, few or many counts, or as a class when the clone is expanded.

d_call,clone_size,cdr3_length,j_call,v_call,cdr3_aa,cdr3_nt
.,.,15,TRBJ2-7,TRBV10-2,CASSEPGLTLYEQYF,TGCGCCAGCAGTGAACCGGGACTTACCTTATACGAGCAGTACTTC
.,.,14,TRBJ1-5,TRBV6-5,CASSYTQGGQPQHF,TGTGCCAGCAGTTACACCCAGGGCGGTCAGCCCCAGCATTTT
.,.,16,TRBJ2-5,TRBV5-1,CASSSTLGRRGETQYF,TGCGCCAGCAGCTCCACCTTGGGGCGGAGGGGAGAGACCCAGTACTTC
.,.,16,TRBJ2-1,TRBV5-6,CASSSAQGSSYNEQFF,TGTGCCAGCAGCTCGGCTCAGGGGAGCTCCTACAATGAGCAGTTCTTC
TRBD1,.,14,TRBJ2-7,TRBV5-5,CASSTSRGLGEQYF,TGTGCCAGCAGCACTTCCAGGGGGCTGGGCGAGCAGTACTTC
TRBD2,.,13,TRBJ2-4,TRBV10-2,CASSESGGTEGYF,TGCGCCAGCAGTGAGTCGGGAGGGACGGAGGGGTACTTC
.,.,13,TRBJ1-4,TRBV6-5,CASKEGLNEKLFF,TGTGCCAGCAAGGAGGGACTAAATGAAAAACTGTTTTTT
TRBD1,.,15,TRBJ2-7,TRBV19,CASSIGGTGSYEQYF,TGTGCCAGTAGTATCGGGGGGACAGGGTCCTACGAGCAGTACTTC
TRBD1,.,15,TRBJ1-5,TRBV6-6,CASSTGQGSGQPQHF,TGTGCCAGCAGTACGGGACAGGGCTCGGGGCAGCCCCAGCATTTT
.,.,18,TRBJ2-6,TRBV27,CASSLSRQGSSGANVLTF,TGTGCCAGCAGTTTATCGAGGCAGGGGAGCTCTGGGGCCAACGTCCTGACTTTC
TRBD1,.,14,TRBJ1-6,TRBV6-5,CASRVTGDNSPLHF,TGTGCCAGCAGAGTGACAGGGGATAATTCACCCCTCCACTTT
TRBD1,.,14,TRBJ2-5,TRBV5-8,CASRRTGGAETQYF,TGTGCCAGCAGGAGGACAGGGGGCGCGGAGACCCAGTACTTC
TRBD1,.,16,TRBJ2-1,TRBV3-1/TRBV3-2,CASSPGPGQGYNEQFF,TGTGCCAGCAGCCCAGGGCCGGGACAGGGGTACAATGAGCAGTTCTTC
.,.,14,TRBJ2-7,TRBV19,CASSGRGLSYEQYF,TGTGCCAGTAGTGGGCGGGGGCTCTCCTACGAGCAGTACTTC
.,.,18,TRBJ1-5,TRBV4-1,CASSHSLPGTHSNQPQHF,TGCGCCAGCAGCCATTCACTGCCCGGGACACATAGCAATCAGCCCCAGCATTTT
.,.,13,TRBJ2-3,TRBV18,CASSPPTTDTQYF,TGTGCCAGCTCACCACCGACAACAGATACGCAGTATTTT
.,.,13,TRBJ2-7,TRBV28,CASSFGHLYEQYF,TGTGCCAGCAGTTTTGGGCATCTCTACGAGCAGTACTTC
TRBD1,.,14,TRBJ1-5,TRBV5-1,CASSVGQEGQPQHF,TGCGCCAGCAGCGTCGGACAGGAAGGCCAGCCCCAGCATTTT
TRBD1,.,16,TRBJ2-6,TRBV5-4,CASSLQGNSGANVLTF,TGTGCCAGCAGCCTACAGGGGAACTCTGGGGCCAACGTCCTGACTTTC
TRBD1,.,16,TRBJ1-1,TRBV19,CASSTLTGRAGTEAFF,TGTGCCAGTAGTACTTTGACAGGGCGGGCTGGGACTGAAGCTTTCTTT
TRBD1,once,14,TRBJ2-2,TRBV10-1,CASSSGTGAGELFF,TGCGCCAGCAGCTCCGGGACAGGGGCCGGGGAGCTGTTTTTT
.,.,15,TRBJ1-1,TRBV5-3,CARSLRNGGDTEAFF,TGTGCCAGAAGCTTGAGAAATGGGGGGGACACTGAAGCTTTCTTT
TRBD1,.,15,TRBJ1-1,TRBV7-9,CASSELGTGDTEAFF,TGTGCCAGCAGCGAGCTCGGGACAGGGGACACTGAAGCTTTCTTT
.,.,13,TRBJ1-6,TRBV2,CASIGVGESPLHF,TGTGCCAGCATCGGGGTTGGTGAGTCACCCCTCCACTTT
TRBD1,.,15,TRBJ1-4,TRBV5-4,CASSSGQGKNEKLFF,TGTGCCAGCAGCTCCGGACAGGGGAAAAATGAAAAACTGTTTTTT
TRBD1,.,13,TRBJ1-1,TRBV7-9,CASSQGQGVVAFF,TGTGCCAGCAGCCAGGGACAGGGCGTAGTAGCTTTCTTT
.,.,16,TRBJ1-4,TRBV6-1,CASSERRRMTNEKLFF,TGTGCCAGCAGTGAACGGCGGAGGATGACTAATGAAAAACTGTTTTTT
TRBD2,.,15,TRBJ2-1,TRBV6-5,CASTRLAGLYNEQFF,TGTGCCAGCACCCGACTAGCGGGGCTTTACAATGAGCAGTTCTTC
.,.,15,TRBJ1-2,TRBV18,CASSPPGGGERGYTF,TGTGCCAGCTCCCCTCCCGGGGGAGGGGAACGTGGCTACACCTTC
.,.,16,TRBJ1-1,TRBV2,CASSSLSGVVNTEAFF,TGTGCCAGCAGTTCCCTGAGTGGTGTGGTGAACACTGAAGCTTTCTTT
.,.,14,TRBJ1-2,TRBV5-1,CASTWDTLSYGYTF,TGCGCCAGTACCTGGGACACACTCAGCTATGGCTACACCTTC
TRBD2,.,21,TRBJ2-1,TRBV28,CASSLSAAGGLNQRSYNEQFF,TGTGCCAGCAGTTTAAGTGCAGCGGGGGGACTTAATCAACGCTCCTACAATGAGCAGTTCTTC
.,.,16,TRBJ2-3,TRBV6-4,CASPRNWAGWTDTQYF,TGTGCCAGCCCCCGGAATTGGGCAGGGTGGACAGATACGCAGTATTTT
TRBD1,.,12,TRBJ1-5,TRBV29-1,CSVRQGNQPQHF,TGCAGCGTTAGACAGGGGAATCAGCCCCAGCATTTT
.,.,16,TRBJ1-1,TRBV5-5,CASSLVQVEWNTEAFF,TGTGCCAGCAGCTTGGTTCAGGTAGAATGGAACACTGAAGCTTTCTTT
.,.,14,TRBJ2-3,TRBV6-5,CASIAEEGADTQYF,TGTGCCAGCATAGCGGAAGAAGGGGCAGATACGCAGTATTTT
TRBD2,.,15,TRBJ2-4,TRBV5-1,CASSRTSGGGNIQYF,TGCGCCAGCAGCAGGACTAGCGGGGGAGGGAACATTCAGTACTTC
TRBD1,once,15,TRBJ1-4,TRBV19,CASTQVTGVGEKLFF,TGTGCCAGTACCCAGGTTACAGGGGTTGGCGAAAAACTGTTTTTT
.,.,15,TRBJ1-3,TRBV5-1,CASSWGHQGGNTIYF,TGCGCCAGCAGCTGGGGACACCAGGGTGGAAACACCATATATTTT
TRBD1,.,15,TRBJ2-2,TRBV19,CASSIQGADTGELFF,TGTGCCAGTAGTATCCAGGGGGCGGACACCGGGGAGCTGTTTTTT
.,once,14,TRBJ2-3,TRBV7-8,CASSFGGAADTQYF,TGTGCCAGCAGCTTTGGGGGGGCTGCCGATACGCAGTATTTT
.,.,12,TRBJ2-7,TRBV4-2,CASSQSRGEQYF,TGTGCCAGCAGCCAATCTCGAGGCGAGCAGTACTTC
.,.,15,TRBJ2-2,TRBV3-1/TRBV3-2,CASSQVTLGTGELFF,TGTGCCAGCAGCCAAGTCACTCTAGGCACCGGGGAGCTGTTTTTT